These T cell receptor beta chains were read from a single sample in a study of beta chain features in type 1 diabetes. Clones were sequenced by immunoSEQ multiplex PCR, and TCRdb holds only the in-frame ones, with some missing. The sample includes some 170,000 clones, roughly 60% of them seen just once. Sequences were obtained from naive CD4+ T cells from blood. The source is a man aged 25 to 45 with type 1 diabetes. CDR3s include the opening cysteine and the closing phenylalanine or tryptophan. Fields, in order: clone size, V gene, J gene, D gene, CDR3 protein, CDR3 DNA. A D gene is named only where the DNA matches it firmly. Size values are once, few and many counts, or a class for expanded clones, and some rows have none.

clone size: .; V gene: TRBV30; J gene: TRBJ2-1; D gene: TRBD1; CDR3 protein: CAWSLRGPKRNEQFF; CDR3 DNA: TGTGCCTGGAGCCTCAGGGGGCCCAAGCGCAATGAGCAGTTCTTC
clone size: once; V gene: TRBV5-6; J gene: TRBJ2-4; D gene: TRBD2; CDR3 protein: CASSLVTSGDLAKNIQYF; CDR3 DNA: TGTGCCAGCAGCTTGGTGACTAGCGGGGACCTAGCCAAAAACATTCAGTACTTC
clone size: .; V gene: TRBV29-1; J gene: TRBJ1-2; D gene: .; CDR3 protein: CSVGGEGYMKVYGYTF; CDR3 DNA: TGCAGCGTTGGAGGAGAGGGGTATATGAAGGTGTACGGCTACACCTTC
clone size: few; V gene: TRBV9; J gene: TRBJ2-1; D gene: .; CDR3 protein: CASSFMTESNEQFF; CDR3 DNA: TGTGCCAGCAGCTTCATGACTGAGTCCAATGAGCAGTTCTTC
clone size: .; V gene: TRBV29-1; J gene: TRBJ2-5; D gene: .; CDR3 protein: CSVAGTTQETQYF; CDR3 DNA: TGCAGCGTGGCCGGAACAACTCAAGAGACCCAGTACTTC
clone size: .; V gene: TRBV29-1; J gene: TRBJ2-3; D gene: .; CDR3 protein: CSVEDRAADTQYF; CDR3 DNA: TGCAGCGTTGAAGACAGGGCCGCAGATACGCAGTATTTT
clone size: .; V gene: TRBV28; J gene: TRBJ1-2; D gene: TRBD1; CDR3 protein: CASSSQTGVYGYTF; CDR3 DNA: TGTGCCAGCAGTTCGCAGACAGGGGTCTATGGCTACACCTTC
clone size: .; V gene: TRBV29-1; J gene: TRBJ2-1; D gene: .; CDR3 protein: CSFSVPDPVGNEQFF; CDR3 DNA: TGCAGCTTTAGTGTCCCGGACCCCGTAGGCAATGAGCAGTTCTTC
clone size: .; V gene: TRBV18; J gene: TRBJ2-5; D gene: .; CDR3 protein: CASSQGHQETQYF; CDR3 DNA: TGTGCCAGCTCACAAGGACACCAAGAGACCCAGTACTTC
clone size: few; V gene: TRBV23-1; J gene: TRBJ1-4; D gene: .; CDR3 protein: CASSRQGGEKLFF; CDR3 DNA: TGCGCCAGCAGTCGGCAGGGCGGTGAAAAACTGTTTTTT
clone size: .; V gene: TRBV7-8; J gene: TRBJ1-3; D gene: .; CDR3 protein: CASSLGSGAGGNTIYF; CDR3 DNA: TGTGCCAGCAGCTTAGGGTCGGGAGCCGGTGGAAACACCATATATTTT
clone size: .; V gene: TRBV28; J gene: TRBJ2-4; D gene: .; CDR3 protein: CASSLGSVGENIQYF; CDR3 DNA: TGTGCCAGCAGTTTAGGGTCCGTGGGCGAGAACATTCAGTACTTC
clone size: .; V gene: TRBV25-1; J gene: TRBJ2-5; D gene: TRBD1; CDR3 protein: CASSAYNRGPQETQYF; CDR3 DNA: TGTGCCAGCAGTGCCTACAACAGGGGTCCTCAAGAGACCCAGTACTTC
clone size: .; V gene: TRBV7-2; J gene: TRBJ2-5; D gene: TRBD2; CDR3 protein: CASSLEWGGAETQYF; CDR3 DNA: TGTGCCAGCAGCTTAGAATGGGGAGGGGCAGAGACCCAGTACTTC
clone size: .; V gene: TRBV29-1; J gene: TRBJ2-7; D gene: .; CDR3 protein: CSVVLGARYEQYF; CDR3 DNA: TGCAGCGTTGTTTTAGGGGCTAGATACGAGCAGTACTTC
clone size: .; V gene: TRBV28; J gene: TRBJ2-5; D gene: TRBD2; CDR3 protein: CASRPSGAIQETQYF; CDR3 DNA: TGTGCCAGCAGACCTAGCGGGGCAATTCAAGAGACCCAGTACTTC
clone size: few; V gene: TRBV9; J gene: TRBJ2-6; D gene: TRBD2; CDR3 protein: CASSALAGGASGANVLTF; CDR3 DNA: TGTGCCAGCAGCGCTCTAGCGGGGGGCGCATCTGGGGCCAACGTCCTGACTTTC
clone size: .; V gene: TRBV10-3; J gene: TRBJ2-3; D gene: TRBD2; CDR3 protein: CAIKTSGGTDTQYF; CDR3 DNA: TGTGCCATCAAAACTAGCGGAGGCACAGATACGCAGTATTTT
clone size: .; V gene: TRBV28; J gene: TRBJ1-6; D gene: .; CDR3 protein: CASSFPIGGGDSPLHF; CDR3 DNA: TGTGCCAGCAGTTTTCCCATCGGTGGGGGAGATTCACCCCTCCACTTT
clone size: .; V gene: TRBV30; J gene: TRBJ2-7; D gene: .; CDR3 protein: CAWSATGSHYEQYF; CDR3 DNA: TGTGCCTGGAGTGCAACAGGGTCACACTACGAGCAGTACTTC
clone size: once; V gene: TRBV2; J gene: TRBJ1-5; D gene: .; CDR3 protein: CASNLQGRQPQHF; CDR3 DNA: TGTGCCAGTAATTTACAGGGAAGGCAGCCCCAGCATTTT
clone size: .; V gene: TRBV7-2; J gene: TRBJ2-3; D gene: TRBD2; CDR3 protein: CASSLPLAVTQYF; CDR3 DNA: TGTGCCAGCAGCTTACCCCTAGCGGTAACGCAGTATTTT
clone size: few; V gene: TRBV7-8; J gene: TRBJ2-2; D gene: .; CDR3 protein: CASSPRTDLTGELFF; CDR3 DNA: TGTGCCAGCAGCCCCCGGACAGACTTAACCGGGGAGCTGTTTTTT
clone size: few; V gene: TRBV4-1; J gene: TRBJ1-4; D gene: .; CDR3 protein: CASSQGFLGEREKLFF; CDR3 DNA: TGCGCCAGCAGCCAGGGTTTCCTGGGGGAACGGGAAAAACTGTTTTTT
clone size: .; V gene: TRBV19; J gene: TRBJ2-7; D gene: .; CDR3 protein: CASSIVGARHEQYF; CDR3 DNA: TGTGCCAGTAGTATAGTCGGGGCGCGGCACGAGCAGTACTTC
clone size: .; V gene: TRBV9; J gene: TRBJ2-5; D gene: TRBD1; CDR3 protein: CASSGRGQGETQYF; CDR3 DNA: TGTGCCAGCAGCGGACGTGGACAGGGGGAGACCCAGTACTTC
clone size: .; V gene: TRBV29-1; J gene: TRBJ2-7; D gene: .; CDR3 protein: CSVGQASYEQYF; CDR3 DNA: TGCAGCGTTGGACAGGCTTCCTACGAGCAGTACTTC
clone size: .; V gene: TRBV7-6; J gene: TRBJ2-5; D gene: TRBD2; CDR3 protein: CASSLIAGAIQETQYF; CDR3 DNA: TGTGCCAGCAGCTTAATAGCGGGGGCCATCCAAGAGACCCAGTACTTC
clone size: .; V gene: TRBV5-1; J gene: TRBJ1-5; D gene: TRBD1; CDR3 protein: CASSFGQGNQPQHF; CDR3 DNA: TGCGCCAGCAGCTTTGGACAGGGGAATCAGCCCCAGCATTTT
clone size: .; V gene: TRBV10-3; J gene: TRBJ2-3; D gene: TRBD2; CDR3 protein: CAISNAGTSGGVMSTDTQYF; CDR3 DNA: TGTGCCATCAGTAACGCCGGGACTAGCGGGGGGGTGATGAGCACAGATACGCAGTATTTT
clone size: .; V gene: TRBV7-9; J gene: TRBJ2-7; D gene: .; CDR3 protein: CASSLGSGAPAQYF; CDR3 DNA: TGTGCCAGCAGCTTAGGCTCAGGGGCGCCGGCGCAGTACTTC
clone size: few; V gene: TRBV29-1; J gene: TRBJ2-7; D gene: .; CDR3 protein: CSVGGRGSDEQYF; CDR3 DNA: TGCAGCGTTGGCGGCAGGGGATCGGACGAGCAGTACTTC
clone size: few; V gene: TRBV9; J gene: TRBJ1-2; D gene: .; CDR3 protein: CASSVGIAGLHGYTF; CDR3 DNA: TGTGCCAGCAGCGTAGGAATCGCAGGGCTACATGGCTACACCTTC
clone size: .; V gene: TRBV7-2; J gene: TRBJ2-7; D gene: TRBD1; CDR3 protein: CASSLGTGSSYEQYF; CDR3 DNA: TGTGCCAGCAGCTTAGGGACAGGGAGCTCCTACGAGCAGTACTTC
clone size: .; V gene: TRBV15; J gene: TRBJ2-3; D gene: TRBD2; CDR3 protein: CALSRGLSTDTQYF; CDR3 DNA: TGTGCCCTTAGCCGGGGACTAAGCACAGATACGCAGTATTTT
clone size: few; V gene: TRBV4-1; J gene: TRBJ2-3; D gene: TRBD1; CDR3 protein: CASSNSGTGGFTDTQYF; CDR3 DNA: TGCGCCAGCAGCAACTCCGGGACAGGGGGATTCACAGATACGCAGTATTTT
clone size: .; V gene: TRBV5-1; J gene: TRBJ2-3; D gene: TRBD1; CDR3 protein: CASSRTGVGTDTQYF; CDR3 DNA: TGCGCCAGCAGCCGGACAGGGGTGGGCACAGATACGCAGTATTTT
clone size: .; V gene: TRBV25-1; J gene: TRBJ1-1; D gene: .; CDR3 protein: CASSNQGSTEAFF; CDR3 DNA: TGTGCCAGCAGTAACCAGGGGTCCACTGAAGCTTTCTTT
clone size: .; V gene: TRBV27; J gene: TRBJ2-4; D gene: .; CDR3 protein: CASTDLAKNIQYF; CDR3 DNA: TGTGCCAGCACAGACTTAGCCAAAAACATTCAGTACTTC
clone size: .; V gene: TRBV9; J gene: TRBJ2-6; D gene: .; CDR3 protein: CASSESFLRGPSSGANVLTF; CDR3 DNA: TGTGCCAGCAGCGAAAGCTTTCTCCGGGGTCCTAGCTCTGGGGCCAACGTCCTGACTTTC
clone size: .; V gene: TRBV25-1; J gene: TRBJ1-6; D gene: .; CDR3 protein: CASSTGGSPLHF; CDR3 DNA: TGTGCCAGCTCGACGGGGGGTTCACCCCTCCACTTT
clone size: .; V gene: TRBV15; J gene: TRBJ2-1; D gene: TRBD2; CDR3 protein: CATSPSGGSYNEQFF; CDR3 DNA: TGTGCCACCAGCCCAAGCGGGGGATCCTACAATGAGCAGTTCTTC
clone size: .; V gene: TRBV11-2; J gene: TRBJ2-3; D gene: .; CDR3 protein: CASSRTVSSTDTQYF; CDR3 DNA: TGTGCCAGCAGCCGGACAGTGTCTAGCACAGATACGCAGTATTTT
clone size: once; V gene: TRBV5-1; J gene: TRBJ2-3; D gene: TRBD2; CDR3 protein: CASSKLAGASTDTQYF; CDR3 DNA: TGCGCCAGCAGCAAGCTAGCGGGGGCTAGCACAGATACGCAGTATTTT
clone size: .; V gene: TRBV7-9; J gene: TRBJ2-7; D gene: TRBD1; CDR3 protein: CASSSDRVGEQYF; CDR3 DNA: TGTGCCAGCAGCTCGGACAGGGTAGGCGAGCAGTACTTC